This T cell receptor beta chain came from a study of blood T cell repertoires in COVID-19. Looking at the study overall: COVID-19 samples from acute and convalescent phases originated in the United States, Italy and Spain. PBMCs, B-cell-depleted T cells, or T cells provided the cDNA or gDNA that made up the material.

In the authors' workflow: The assay estimated nucleated cells by amplifying reference gene primers. TCRdb's copy holds only in-frame clones and misses some; the assay was immunoSEQ multiplex PCR. V and J calls and clone size are given by that table; D and trimming were obtained from the DNA. Among about 130,000 clones listed, around 89% were seen once. The sequence was obtained from a man aged 50 to 60 with acute or convalescent COVID-19. The sequencing sample was made of peripheral blood.

The CDR3 is CASSWTSGYEQYF. For the CDR3, the DNA is TGTGCCAGCAGCTGGACTAGCGGCTACGAGCAGTACTTC. This chain connects TRBV2 to TRBJ2-7; 10 bases are a match to TRBD2. CDR3 size: 13 residues. The V segment lost 6 bases and the J segment 3 bases; nucleotides outside the gene matches: 2. The V gene's germline CDR1 is SNHLY and CDR2 FYNNEI.